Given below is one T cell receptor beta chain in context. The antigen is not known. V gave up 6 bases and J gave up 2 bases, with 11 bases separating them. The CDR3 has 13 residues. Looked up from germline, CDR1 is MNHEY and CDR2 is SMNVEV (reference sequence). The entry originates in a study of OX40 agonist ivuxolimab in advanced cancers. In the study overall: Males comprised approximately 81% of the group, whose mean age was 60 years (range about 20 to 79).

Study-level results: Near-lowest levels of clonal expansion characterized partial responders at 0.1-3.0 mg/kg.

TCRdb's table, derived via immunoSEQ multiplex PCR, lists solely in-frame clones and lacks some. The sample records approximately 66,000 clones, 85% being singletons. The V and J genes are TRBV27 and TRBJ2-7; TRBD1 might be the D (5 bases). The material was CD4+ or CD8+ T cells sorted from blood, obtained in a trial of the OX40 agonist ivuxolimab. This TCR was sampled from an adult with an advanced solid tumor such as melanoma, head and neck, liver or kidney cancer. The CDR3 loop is CASRIQGAYEQYF. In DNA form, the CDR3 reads TGTGCCAGCAGGATCCAAGGGGCCTACGAGCAGTACTTC.